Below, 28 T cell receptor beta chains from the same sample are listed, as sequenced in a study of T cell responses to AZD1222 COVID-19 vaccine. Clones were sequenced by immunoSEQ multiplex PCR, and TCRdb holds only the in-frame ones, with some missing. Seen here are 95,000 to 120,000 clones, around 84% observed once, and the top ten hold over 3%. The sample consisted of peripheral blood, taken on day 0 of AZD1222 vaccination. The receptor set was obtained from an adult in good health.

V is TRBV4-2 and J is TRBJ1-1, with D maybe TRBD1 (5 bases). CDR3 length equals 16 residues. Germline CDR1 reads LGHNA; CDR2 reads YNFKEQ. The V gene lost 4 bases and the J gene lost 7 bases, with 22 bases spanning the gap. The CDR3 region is CASSPNLGGSDIEAFF. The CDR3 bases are TGTGCCAGCAGCCCGAACCTCGGGGGGTCCGATATTGAAGCTTTCTTT.

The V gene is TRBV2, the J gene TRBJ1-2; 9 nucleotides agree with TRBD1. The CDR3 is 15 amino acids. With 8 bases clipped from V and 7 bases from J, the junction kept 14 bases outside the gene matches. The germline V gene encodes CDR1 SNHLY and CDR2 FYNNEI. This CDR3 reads CASGKFDRGKGGYTF. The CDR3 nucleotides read TGTGCCAGCGGAAAATTTGACAGGGGGAAGGGTGGCTACACCTTC.

The CDR3 DNA follows: TGTGCCAGCAGCAAATGCCCGGGGGGGCAGGATTATCAGCCCCAGCATTTT. As protein: CASSKCPGGQDYQPQHF. The chain couples TRBV21-1 to TRBJ1-5. TRBV21-1 is a pseudogene segment. This CDR3 region has 17 residues.

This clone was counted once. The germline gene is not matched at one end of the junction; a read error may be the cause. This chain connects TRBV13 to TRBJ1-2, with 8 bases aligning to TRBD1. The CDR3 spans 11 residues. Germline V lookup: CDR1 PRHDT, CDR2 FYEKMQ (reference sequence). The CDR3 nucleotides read TGTGCCACCAGCAGGGGGCAGGGCTACACCTTC. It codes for CATSRGQGYTF.

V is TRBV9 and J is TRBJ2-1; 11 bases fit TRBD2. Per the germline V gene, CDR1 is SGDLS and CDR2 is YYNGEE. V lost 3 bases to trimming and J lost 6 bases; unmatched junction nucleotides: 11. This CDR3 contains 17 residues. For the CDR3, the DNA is TGTGCCAGCAGCGGCCTCGTGGGGGGACTAGCGGTCAATGAGCAGTTCTTC. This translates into CASSGLVGGLAVNEQFF. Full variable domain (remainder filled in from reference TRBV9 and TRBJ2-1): DSGVTQTPKHLITATGQRVTLRCSPRSGDLSVYWYQQSLDQGLQFLIQYYNGEERAKGNILERFSAQQFPDLHSELNLSSLELGDSALYFCASSGLVGGLAVNEQFFGPGTRLTVL.

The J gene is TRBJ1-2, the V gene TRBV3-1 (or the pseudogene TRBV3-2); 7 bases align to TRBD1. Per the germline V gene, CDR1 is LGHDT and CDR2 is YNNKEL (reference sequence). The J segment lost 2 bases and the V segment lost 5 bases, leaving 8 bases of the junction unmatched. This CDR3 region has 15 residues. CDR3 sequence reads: CASSFQPGQNYGYTF. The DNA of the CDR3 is TGTGCCAGCAGCTTCCAACCGGGACAGAACTATGGCTACACCTTC.

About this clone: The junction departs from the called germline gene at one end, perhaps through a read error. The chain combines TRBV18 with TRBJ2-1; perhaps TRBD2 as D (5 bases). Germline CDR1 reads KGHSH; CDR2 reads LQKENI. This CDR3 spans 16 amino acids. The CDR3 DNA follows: TGTGCCAGCTCACCATCAGTCACGGGGTCCTGCAATGAGCAGTTCTTC. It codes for CASSPSVTGSCNEQFF. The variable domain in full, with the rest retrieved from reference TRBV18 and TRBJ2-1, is NAGVMQNPRHLVRRRGQEARLRCSPMKGHSHVYWYRQLPEEGLKFMVYLQKENIIDESGMPKERFSAEFPKEGPSILRIQQVVRGDSAAYFCASSPSVTGSCNEQFFGPGTRLTVL.

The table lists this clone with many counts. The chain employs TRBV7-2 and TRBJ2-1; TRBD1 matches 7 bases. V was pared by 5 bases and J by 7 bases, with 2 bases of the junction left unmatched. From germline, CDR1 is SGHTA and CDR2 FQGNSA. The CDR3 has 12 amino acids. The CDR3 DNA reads TGTGCCAGCAGCGGCAGGGGGAATGAGCAGTTCTTC. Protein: CASSGRGNEQFF.

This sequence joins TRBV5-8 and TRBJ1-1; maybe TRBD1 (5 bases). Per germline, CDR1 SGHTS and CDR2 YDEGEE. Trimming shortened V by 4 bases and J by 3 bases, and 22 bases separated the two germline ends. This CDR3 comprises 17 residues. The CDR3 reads CASSPAGSGPGYTEAFF. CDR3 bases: TGTGCCAGCAGCCCGGCGGGATCAGGGCCGGGGTACACTGAAGCTTTCTTT.

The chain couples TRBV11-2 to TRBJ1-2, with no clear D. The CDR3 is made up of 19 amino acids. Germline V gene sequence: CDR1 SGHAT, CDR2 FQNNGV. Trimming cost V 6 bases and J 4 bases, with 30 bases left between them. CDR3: CASRFLSGRSPIYTYGYTF. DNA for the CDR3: TGTGCCAGCAGATTCCTCTCAGGACGGAGCCCCATCTACACCTATGGCTACACCTTC. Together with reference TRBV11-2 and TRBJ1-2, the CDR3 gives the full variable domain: EAGVAQSPRYKIIEKRQSVAFWCNPISGHATLYWYQQILGQGPKLLIQFQNNGVVDDSQLPKDRFSAERLKGVDSTLKIQPAKLEDSAVYLCASRFLSGRSPIYTYGYTFGSGTRLTVV.

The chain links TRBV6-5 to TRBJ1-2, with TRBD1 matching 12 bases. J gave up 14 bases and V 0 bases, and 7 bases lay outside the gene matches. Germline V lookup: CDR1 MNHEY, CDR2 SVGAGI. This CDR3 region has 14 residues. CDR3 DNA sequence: TGTGCCAGCAGTTACTCGGGGACAGGGGGCTCTGTGACCTTC. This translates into CASSYSGTGGSVTF.

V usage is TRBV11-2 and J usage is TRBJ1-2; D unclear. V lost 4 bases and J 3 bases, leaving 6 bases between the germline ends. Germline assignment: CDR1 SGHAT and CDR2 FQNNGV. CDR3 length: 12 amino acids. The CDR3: CASSSVDYGYTF. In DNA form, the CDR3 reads TGTGCCAGCAGCTCTGTAGACTATGGCTACACCTTC.

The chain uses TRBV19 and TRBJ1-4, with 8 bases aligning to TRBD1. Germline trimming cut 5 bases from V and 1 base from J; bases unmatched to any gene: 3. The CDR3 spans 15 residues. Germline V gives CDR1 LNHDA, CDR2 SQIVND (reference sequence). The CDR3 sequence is CASSQDRGTNEKLFF. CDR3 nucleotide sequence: TGTGCCAGTAGTCAAGACAGGGGAACTAATGAAAAACTGTTTTTT.

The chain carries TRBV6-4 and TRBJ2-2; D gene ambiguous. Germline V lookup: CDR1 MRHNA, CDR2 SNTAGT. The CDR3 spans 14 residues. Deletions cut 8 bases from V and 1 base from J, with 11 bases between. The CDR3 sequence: CASRGQWNTGELFF. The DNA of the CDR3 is TGTGCCAGCCGAGGCCAGTGGAACACCGGGGAGCTGTTTTTT.

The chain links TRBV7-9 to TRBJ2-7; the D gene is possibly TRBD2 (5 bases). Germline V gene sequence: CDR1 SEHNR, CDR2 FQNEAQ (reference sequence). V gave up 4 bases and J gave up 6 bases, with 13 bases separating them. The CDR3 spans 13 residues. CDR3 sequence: CASSSGLGGEQYF. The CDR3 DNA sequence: TGTGCCAGCAGCTCAGGACTGGGTGGCGAGCAGTACTTC.

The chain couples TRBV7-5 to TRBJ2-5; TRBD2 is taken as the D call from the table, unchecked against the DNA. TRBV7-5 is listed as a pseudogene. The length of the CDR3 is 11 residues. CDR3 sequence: CVRRSGETQYF. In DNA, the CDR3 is TGTGTCAGAAGGTCCGGGGAGACCCAGTACTTC.

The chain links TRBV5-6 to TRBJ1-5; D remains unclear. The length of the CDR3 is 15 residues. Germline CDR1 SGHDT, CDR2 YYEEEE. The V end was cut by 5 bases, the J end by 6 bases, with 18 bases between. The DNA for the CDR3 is TGTGCCAGCAGTACCCGGGCCAACTCCCTTCAGCCCCAGCATTTT. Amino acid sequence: CASSTRANSLQPQHF.

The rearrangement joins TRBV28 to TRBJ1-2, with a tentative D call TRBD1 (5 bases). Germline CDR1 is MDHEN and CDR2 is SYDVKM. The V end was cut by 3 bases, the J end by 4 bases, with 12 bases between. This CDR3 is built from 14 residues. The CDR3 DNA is TGTGCCAGCAGTTTCATGGGACTGACCTATGGCTACACCTTC. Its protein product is CASSFMGLTYGYTF.

Here the CDR3 DNA reads TGTGCCACCAGTGATTTGCGCGATAAAGGGGGCACGGATGAGCAGTTCTTC. Translation: CATSDLRDKGGTDEQFF. The genes are TRBV24-1 and TRBJ2-1, with 7 bases fitting TRBD1. The CDR3 has 17 residues. V was pared by 0 bases and J by 8 bases, with 12 bases of the junction left unmatched. Germline CDR1 and CDR2: KGHDR and SFDVKD.

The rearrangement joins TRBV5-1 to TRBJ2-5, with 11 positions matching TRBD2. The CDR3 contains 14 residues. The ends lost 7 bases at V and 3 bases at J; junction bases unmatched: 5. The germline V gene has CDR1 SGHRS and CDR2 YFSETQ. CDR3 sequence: CASQLAGDKETQYF. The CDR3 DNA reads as TGCGCCAGCCAACTAGCGGGGGACAAAGAGACCCAGTACTTC.

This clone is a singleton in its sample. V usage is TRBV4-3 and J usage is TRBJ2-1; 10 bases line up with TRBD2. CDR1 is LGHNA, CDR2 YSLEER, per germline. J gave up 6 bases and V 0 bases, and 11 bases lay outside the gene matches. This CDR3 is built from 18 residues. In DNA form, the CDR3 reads TGCGCCAGCAGCCAAGAGGCTAGCGGGGGAAGCTTTACCAATGAGCAGTTCTTC. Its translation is CASSQEASGGSFTNEQFF.

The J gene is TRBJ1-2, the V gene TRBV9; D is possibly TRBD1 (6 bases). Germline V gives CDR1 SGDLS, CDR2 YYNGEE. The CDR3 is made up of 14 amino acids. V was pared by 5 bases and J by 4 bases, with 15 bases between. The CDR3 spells CASSAITGTYGYTF. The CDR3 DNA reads TGTGCCAGCAGTGCTATCACAGGGACCTATGGCTACACCTTC.

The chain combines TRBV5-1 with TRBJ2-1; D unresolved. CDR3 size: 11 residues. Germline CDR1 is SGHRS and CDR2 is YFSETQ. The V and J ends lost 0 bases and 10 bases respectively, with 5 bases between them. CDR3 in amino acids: CASSLGREQFF. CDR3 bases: TGCGCCAGCAGCTTGGGTCGGGAGCAGTTCTTC.

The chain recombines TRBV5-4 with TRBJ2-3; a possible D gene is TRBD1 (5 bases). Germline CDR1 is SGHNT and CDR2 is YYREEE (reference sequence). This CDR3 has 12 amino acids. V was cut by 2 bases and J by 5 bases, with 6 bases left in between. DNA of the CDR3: TGTGCCAGCAGCTTCAGGGAAGATACGCAGTATTTT. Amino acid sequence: CASSFREDTQYF.

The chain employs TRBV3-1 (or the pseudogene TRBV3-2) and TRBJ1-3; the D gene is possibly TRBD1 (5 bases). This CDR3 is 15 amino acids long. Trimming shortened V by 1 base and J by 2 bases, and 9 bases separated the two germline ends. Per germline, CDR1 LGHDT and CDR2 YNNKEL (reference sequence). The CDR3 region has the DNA TGTGCCAGCAGCCAAGTACTAGGGGCTGGAAACACCATATATTTT. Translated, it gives CASSQVLGAGNTIYF.

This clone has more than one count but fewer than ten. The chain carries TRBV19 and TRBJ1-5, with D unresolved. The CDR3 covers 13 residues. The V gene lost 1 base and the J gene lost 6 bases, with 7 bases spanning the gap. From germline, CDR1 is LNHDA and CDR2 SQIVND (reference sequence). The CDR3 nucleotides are TGTGCCAGTAGTATAGCCCCCGGTCAGCCCCAGCATTTT. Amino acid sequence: CASSIAPGQPQHF.

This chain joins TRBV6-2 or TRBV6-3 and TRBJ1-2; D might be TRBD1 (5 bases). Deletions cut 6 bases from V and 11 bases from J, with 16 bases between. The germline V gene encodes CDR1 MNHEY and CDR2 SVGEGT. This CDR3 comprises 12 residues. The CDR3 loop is CASRPPGTTYTF. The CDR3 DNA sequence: TGTGCCAGCAGACCTCCCGGGACTACTTACACCTTC.

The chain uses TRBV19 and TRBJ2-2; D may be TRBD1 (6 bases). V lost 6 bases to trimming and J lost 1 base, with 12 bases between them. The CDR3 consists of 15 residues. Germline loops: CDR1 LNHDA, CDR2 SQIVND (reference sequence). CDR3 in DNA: TGTGCCAGTAGCCCACAGGGTTGGAACACCGGGGAGCTGTTTTTT. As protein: CASSPQGWNTGELFF. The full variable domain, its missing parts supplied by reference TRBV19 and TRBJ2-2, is DGGITQSPKYLFRKEGQNVTLSCEQNLNHDAMYWYRQDPGQGLRLIYYSQIVNDFQKGDIAEGYSVSREKKESFPLTVTSAQKNPTAFYLCASSPQGWNTGELFFGEGSRLTVL.